Listed below are T cell receptor beta chains from one sample, sequenced in a study of cytomegalovirus exposure and HLA in healthy donors. Using immunoSEQ multiplex PCR, the repertoire was profiled, and TCRdb retains in-frame clones only, with some absent. The repertoire holds approximately 210,000 clones, with about 90% as singletons. The sequenced sample consisted of PBMCs. The receptors stem from a woman between 18 and 30 years old in good health and CMV-seronegative. The CDR3 runs from the conserved cysteine through the conserved F or W. The D gene is left open where the match is weak.

d_call	v_call	cdr3_aa
.	TRBV30	CAWSVIQETQYF
.	TRBV4-1	CASSQVGGLVSLQYF
.	TRBV7-8	CASSFMNTEAFF
.	TRBV5-8	CASSLHRAEAGNTIYF
TRBD2	TRBV15	CATSSGTISDEQFF
.	TRBV5-5	CASSFTYEQYF
TRBD2	TRBV18	CASSPYPSDLSGTNSYNEQFF
.	TRBV9	CASSVVGGLYGYTF
.	TRBV9	CASSTRGLEQFF
.	TRBV7-2	CASRAYTGQYEQYF
TRBD1	TRBV5-5	CASSRTGAYEQYF
.	TRBV19	CASSITGGEQYF
TRBD2	TRBV9	CASSPGLAGVRAGELFF
TRBD2	TRBV7-3	CASSPKSTSGRYSYEQYF
TRBD2	TRBV15	CATSRGRTSGPTGEQFF
TRBD2	TRBV5-1	CASSSSGRDTGELFF
TRBD2	TRBV30	CAWSVRTSGNHYEQYF
.	TRBV5-4	CASSLSGDEQFF
TRBD1	TRBV15	CATSRGGTGNQPQHF
TRBD1	TRBV4-2	CASSKGGVGTGYYEQYF
.	TRBV13	CASSLGSRGDEQYF
.	TRBV2	CASSGSGINGYTF
TRBD2	TRBV29-1	CTVGLARDNEQFF
TRBD1	TRBV6-1	CASSETGGYYEQYF
.	TRBV5-1	CASRPMTGTNYGYTF
TRBD2	TRBV2	CASSWGTSGLDTQYF
TRBD1	TRBV9	CASSTYPRGQAGELFF
.	TRBV6-5	CASSYSTRGETQYF
TRBD2	TRBV4-2	CASKGRAYEQYF
TRBD2	TRBV25-1	CASSRTSGTNEQFF
TRBD1	TRBV7-2	CASSERQGGKAFF
TRBD2	TRBV30	CAWSSAGATPTGELFF
.	TRBV18	CASSPQARQEQFF
.	TRBV6-7	CASSYPPGEEFVNTEAFF
TRBD1	TRBV4-2	CASSQDPGTGSYEQYF
TRBD2	TRBV28	CASSFTLTSGNSYEQYF
.	TRBV6-5	CASSYSRTAENTEAFF
TRBD2	TRBV5-1	CASSLAGAANTGELFF
TRBD1	TRBV10-3	CAISGPGTGRLDEQYF
.	TRBV5-8	CASTTEMNTEAFF
.	TRBV5-4	CASSYRDSHYEQYF
.	TRBV4-1	CASSQSFISQALSNQPQHF
.	TRBV27	CASSLYGRGPGETQYF
TRBD1	TRBV19	CASSYTKDRALDQPQHF
.	TRBV30	CAWSSGATNEKLFF
.	TRBV5-1	CASSLPGGTGELFF
.	TRBV6-6	CASRRQITGYEQYF